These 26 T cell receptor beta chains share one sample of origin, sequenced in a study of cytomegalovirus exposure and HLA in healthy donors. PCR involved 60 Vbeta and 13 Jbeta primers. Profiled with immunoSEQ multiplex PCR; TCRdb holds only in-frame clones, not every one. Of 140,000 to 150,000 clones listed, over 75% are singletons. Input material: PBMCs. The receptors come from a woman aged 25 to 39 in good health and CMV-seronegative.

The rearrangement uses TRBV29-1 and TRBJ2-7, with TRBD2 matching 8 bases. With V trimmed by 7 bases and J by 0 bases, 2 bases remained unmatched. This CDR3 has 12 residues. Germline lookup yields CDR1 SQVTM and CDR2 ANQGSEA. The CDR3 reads CSAGGDSYEQYF. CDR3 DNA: TGCAGCGCCGGGGGGGACTCCTACGAGCAGTACTTC.

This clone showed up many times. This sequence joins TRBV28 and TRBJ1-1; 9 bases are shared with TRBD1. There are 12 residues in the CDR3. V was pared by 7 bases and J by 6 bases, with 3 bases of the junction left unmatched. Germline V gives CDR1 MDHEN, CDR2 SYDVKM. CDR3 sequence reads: CASNTGGPEAFF. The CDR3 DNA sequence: TGTGCCAGCAATACAGGGGGCCCTGAAGCTTTCTTT.

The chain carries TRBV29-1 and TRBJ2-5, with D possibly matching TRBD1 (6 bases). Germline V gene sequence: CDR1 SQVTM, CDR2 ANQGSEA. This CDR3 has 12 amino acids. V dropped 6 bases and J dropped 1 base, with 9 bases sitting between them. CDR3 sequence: CSVGQSQETQYF. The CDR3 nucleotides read TGCAGCGTCGGACAGTCCCAAGAGACCCAGTACTTC.

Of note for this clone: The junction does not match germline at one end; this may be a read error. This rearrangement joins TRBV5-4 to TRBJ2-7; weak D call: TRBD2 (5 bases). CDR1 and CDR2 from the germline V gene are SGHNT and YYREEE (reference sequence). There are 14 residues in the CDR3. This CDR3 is CASSNGGLFYELYF. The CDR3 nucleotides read TGTGCCAGCAGCAACGGTGGACTTTTCTACGAGCTGTACTTC.

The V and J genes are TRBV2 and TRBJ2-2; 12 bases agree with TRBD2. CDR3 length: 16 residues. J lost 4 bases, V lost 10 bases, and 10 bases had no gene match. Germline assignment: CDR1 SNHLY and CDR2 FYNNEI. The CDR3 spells CATRSSGGGGTGELFF. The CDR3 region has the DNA TGTGCCACCCGATCTAGCGGGGGGGGAGGCACCGGGGAGCTGTTTTTT.

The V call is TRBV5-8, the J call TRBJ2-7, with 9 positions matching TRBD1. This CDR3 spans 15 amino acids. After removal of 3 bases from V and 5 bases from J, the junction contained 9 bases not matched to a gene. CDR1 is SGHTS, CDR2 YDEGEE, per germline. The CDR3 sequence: CASSSGTGFIHEQYF. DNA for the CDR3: TGTGCCAGCAGCTCCGGGACAGGGTTTATCCACGAGCAGTACTTC.

CDR3 nucleotides: TGTGCCAGCAGCTTACCAGGCATCAATCAGCCCCAGCATTTT. It specifies CASSLPGINQPQHF. V is TRBV7-6 and J is TRBJ1-5; D ambiguous. CDR3 size: 14 residues. The germline V gene encodes CDR1 SGHVS and CDR2 FNYEAQ. With 2 bases removed from V and 3 bases from J, the gap between germline ends came to 8 bases.

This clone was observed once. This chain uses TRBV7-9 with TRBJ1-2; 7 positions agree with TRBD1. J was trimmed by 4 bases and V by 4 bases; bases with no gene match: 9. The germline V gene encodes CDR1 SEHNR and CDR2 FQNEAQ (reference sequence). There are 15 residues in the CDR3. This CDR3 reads CASSSDRVWLYGYTF. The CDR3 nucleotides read TGTGCCAGCAGCTCCGACAGGGTCTGGCTCTATGGCTACACCTTC.

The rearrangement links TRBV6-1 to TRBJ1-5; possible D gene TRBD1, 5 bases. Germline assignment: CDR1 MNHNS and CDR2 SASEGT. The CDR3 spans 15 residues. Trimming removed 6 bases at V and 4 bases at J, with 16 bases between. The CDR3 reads CASSQGAGFNQPQHF. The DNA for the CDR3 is TGTGCCAGCAGCCAAGGGGCAGGGTTTAATCAGCCCCAGCATTTT.

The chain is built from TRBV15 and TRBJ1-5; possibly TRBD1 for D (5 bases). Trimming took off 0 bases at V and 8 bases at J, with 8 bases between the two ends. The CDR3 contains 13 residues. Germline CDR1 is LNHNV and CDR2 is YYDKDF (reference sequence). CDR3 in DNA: TGTGCCACCAGCAGAGATCCCAGGGAGCCCCAGCATTTT. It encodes CATSRDPREPQHF.

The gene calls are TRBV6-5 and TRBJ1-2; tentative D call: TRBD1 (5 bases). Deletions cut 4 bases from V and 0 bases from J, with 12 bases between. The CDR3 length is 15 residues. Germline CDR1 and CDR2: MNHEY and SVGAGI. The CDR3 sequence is CASSSPGRPNYGYTF. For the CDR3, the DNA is TGTGCCAGCAGTTCCCCAGGGCGACCTAACTATGGCTACACCTTC.

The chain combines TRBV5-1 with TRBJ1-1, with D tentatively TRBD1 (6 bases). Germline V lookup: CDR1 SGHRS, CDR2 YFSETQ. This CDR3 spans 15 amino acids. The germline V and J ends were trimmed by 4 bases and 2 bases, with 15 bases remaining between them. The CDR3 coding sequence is TGCGCCAGCAGCCCGCTGACAGGAACTAACACTGAAGCTTTCTTT. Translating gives CASSPLTGTNTEAFF.

The CDR3 spells CASSLGPGQGAIEAFF. The CDR3, as DNA: TGTGCCAGCAGCTTGGGGCCGGGACAGGGGGCAATCGAAGCTTTCTTT. The chain joins TRBV5-5 to TRBJ1-1, with 12 positions matching TRBD1. V shed 0 bases, J shed 8 bases, and the junction held 8 bases outside the gene matches. Germline V gives CDR1 SGHKS, CDR2 YYEKEE (reference sequence). The CDR3 spans 16 residues.

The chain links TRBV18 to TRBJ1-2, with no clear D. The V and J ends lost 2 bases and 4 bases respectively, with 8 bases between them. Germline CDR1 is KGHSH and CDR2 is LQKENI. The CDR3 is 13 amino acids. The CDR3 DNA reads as TGTGCCAGCTCACCAGAGGAGACCTATGGCTACACCTTC. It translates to CASSPEETYGYTF.

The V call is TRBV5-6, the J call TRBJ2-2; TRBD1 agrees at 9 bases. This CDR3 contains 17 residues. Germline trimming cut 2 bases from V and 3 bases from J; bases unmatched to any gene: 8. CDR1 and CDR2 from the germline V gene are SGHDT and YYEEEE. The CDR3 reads CASSFDGGQGDTGELFF. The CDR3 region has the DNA TGTGCCAGCAGCTTTGATGGGGGACAGGGCGACACCGGGGAGCTGTTTTTT.

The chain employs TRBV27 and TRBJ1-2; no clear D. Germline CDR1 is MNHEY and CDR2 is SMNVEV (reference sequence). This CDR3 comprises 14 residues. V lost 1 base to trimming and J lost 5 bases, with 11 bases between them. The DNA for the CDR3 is TGTGCCAGCAGTTTATTTCCCGGGGATTATGGCTACACCTTC. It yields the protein CASSLFPGDYGYTF.

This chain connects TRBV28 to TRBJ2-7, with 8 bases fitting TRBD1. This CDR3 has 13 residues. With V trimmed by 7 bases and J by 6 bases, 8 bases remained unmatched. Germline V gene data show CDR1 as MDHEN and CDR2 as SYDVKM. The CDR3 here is CASIETGGSEQYF. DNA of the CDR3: TGTGCCAGCATTGAAACAGGGGGAAGCGAGCAGTACTTC.

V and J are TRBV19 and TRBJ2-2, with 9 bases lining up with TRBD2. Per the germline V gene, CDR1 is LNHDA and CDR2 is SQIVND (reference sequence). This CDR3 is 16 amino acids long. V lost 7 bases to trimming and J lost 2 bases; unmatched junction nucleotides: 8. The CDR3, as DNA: TGTGCCAGTAAAGTCAGCGGGGGGACCAACACCGGGGAGCTGTTTTTT. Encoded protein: CASKVSGGTNTGELFF.

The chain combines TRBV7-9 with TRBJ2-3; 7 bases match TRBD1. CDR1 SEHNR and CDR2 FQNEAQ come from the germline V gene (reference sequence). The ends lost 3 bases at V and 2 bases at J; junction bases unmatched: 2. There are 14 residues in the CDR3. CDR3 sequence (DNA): TGTGCCAGCAGCTTCCAGGGGGACACAGATACGCAGTATTTT. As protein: CASSFQGDTDTQYF.

CDR3 DNA sequence: TGTGCCAGCAGCCCAGGGACAGCCGAGCAGTACTTC. Residues: CASSPGTAEQYF. J is TRBJ2-7 and V is TRBV21-1; the D segment call TRBD1 is taken from the table without a DNA check. TRBV21-1 is a recognized pseudogene. The CDR3 sequence is 12 residues long.

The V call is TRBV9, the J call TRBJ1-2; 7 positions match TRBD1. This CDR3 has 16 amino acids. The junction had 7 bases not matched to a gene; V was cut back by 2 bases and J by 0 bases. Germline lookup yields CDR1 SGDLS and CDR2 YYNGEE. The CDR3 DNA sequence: TGTGCCAGCAGCGTCGAGACCAGGGGGGCTAACTATGGCTACACCTTC. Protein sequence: CASSVETRGANYGYTF.

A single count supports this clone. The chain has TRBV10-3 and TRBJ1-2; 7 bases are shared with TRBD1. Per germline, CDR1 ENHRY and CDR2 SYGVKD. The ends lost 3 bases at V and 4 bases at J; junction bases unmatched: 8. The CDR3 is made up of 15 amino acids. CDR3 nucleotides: TGTGCCATCAGTGAAGTCGGGACAGCAATCTATGGCTACACCTTC. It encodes CAISEVGTAIYGYTF.

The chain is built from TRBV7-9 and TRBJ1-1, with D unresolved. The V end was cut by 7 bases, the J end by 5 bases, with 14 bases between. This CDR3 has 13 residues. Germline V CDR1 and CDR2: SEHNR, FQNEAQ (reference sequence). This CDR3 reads CASIRSSGTEAFF. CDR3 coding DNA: TGTGCCAGCATACGATCGTCCGGGACTGAAGCTTTCTTT.

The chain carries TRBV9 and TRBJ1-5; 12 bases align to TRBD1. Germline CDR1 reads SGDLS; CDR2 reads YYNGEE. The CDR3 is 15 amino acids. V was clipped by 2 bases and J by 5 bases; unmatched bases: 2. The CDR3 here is CASSVGQGADQPQHF. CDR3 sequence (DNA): TGTGCCAGCAGCGTGGGACAGGGGGCGGATCAGCCCCAGCATTTT.

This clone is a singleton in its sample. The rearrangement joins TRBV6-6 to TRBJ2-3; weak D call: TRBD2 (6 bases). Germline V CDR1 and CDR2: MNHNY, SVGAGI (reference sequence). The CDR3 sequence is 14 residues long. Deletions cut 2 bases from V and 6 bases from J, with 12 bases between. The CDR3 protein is CASSYGRGQDTQYF. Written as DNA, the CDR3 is TGTGCCAGCAGTTACGGGCGGGGTCAGGATACGCAGTATTTT.

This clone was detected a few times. The CDR3 spells CASSLLGQGGVNTEAFF. CDR3 coding DNA: TGTGCCAGCAGCTTGTTGGGACAGGGGGGTGTGAACACTGAAGCTTTCTTT. V gene TRBV5-8 combines with J gene TRBJ1-1, with TRBD1 identical over 11 bases. After removal of 1 base from V and 0 bases from J, the junction contained 5 bases not matched to a gene. Germline CDR1 and CDR2: SGHTS and YDEGEE. The CDR3 totals 17 residues.